The 15 T cell receptor beta chains below come from one sample, sequenced in a study of molecular identifiers for immune sequencing clone quantification. TCRdb passed the PCR reads through MiXCR, listing each CDR3 protein once. The sample lists more than 450,000 distinct CDR3 sequences; less than 30% were seen once. Sample: naive CD8+ T cells from blood, with Jurkat cell RNA spiked in. Subset: FACS-sorted CD8+CD4-CCR7+CD45RA+ naive T cells. Receptors originate from a human donor in good health. Some libraries in this study had Jurkat cell RNA spiked in.

The J gene is TRBJ2-2, the V gene TRBV5-4, with 7 bases lining up with TRBD2. The CDR3 runs to 15 residues. From germline, CDR1 is SGHNT and CDR2 YYREEE (reference sequence). V shed 4 bases and J 2 bases; nucleotides not matched to a gene: 5. The DNA of the CDR3 is TGTGCCAGCAGCCGGGGGGACGGAAACACCGGGGAGCTGTTTTTT. Its protein product is CASSRGDGNTGELFF.

This clonotype has just a few counts. V usage is TRBV27 and J usage is TRBJ2-7, with TRBD1 as a possible D gene (5 bases). The V end was cut by 11 bases, the J end by 2 bases, with 16 bases between. CDR3 length: 13 amino acids. CDR1 and CDR2 from the germline V gene are MNHEY and SMNVEV (reference sequence). This CDR3 reads CACGQGRTYEQYF. DNA of the CDR3: TGTGCCTGCGGTCAGGGTCGGACCTACGAGCAGTACTTC.

The chain links TRBV11-2 to TRBJ2-7, with D perhaps TRBD1 (6 bases). With 1 base removed from V and 4 bases from J, the gap between germline ends came to 11 bases. This CDR3 is built from 14 residues. The germline V gene has CDR1 SGHAT and CDR2 FQNNGV. The CDR3 bases are TGTGCCAGCAGCTTAGGGACAGTCCAGTACGAGCAGTACTTC. This gives the protein CASSLGTVQYEQYF.

This clonotype was observed a few times. The chain couples TRBV20-1 to TRBJ2-7; no clear D gene. Trimming removed 2 bases from V and 2 bases from J, with 10 bases in between. CDR3 length: 13 amino acids. The germline gives CDR1 DFQATT, CDR2 SNEGSKA (reference sequence). The CDR3 here is CSARRGYPYEQYF. The CDR3 DNA is TGCAGTGCTAGACGAGGTTATCCCTACGAGCAGTACTTC.

This clonotype has a handful of counts. The chain has TRBV14 and TRBJ2-2; 13 bases agree with TRBD2. The CDR3 sequence is 19 residues long. The ends lost 5 bases at V and 7 bases at J; junction bases unmatched: 16. Per the germline V gene, CDR1 is SGHDN and CDR2 is FVKESK. The CDR3 loop is CASSFGLAGASITGGELFF. The DNA for the CDR3 is TGTGCCAGCAGCTTCGGACTAGCGGGAGCTTCAATAACAGGCGGGGAGCTGTTTTTT.

V and J are TRBV4-3 and TRBJ2-7; perhaps TRBD1 as D (5 bases). The CDR3 consists of 14 residues. The germline gives CDR1 LGHNA, CDR2 YSLEER. Trimming shortened V by 5 bases and J by 1 base, and 12 bases separated the two germline ends. The CDR3 DNA reads TGCGCCAGCAGCTCCGTTGACAGATCCTACGAGCAGTACTTC. Its protein is CASSSVDRSYEQYF.

V usage is TRBV5-4 and J usage is TRBJ2-5; no reliable D call. This CDR3 is 14 amino acids long. Germline CDR1 reads SGHNT; CDR2 reads YYREEE (reference sequence). With 0 bases removed from V and 2 bases from J, the gap between germline ends came to 8 bases. CDR3 protein: CASSLAGLQETQYF. The CDR3 nucleotides are TGTGCCAGCAGCTTGGCCGGGCTACAAGAGACCCAGTACTTC.

The chain combines TRBV4-1 with TRBJ1-4; D is perhaps TRBD1 (6 bases). The CDR3 is made up of 16 amino acids. Germline V CDR1 and CDR2: MGHRA, YSYEKL. V shed 3 bases and J shed 8 bases, with 19 bases lying between them. The CDR3 sequence: CASSHAFVKGEEKLFF. The CDR3 region has the DNA TGCGCCAGCAGCCACGCATTCGTAAAGGGGGAGGAAAAACTGTTTTTT.

This clonotype has a count of ten or more. J is TRBJ2-2 and V is TRBV24-1; no definite D call. CDR1 KGHDR and CDR2 SFDVKD come from the germline V gene. The CDR3 extends over 15 amino acids. Trimming took 4 bases from V and 6 from J, leaving 14 bases between them. The chain's CDR3 is CATSDSFQNAGELFF. The CDR3 DNA follows: TGTGCCACCAGTGACTCCTTCCAAAACGCCGGGGAGCTGTTTTTT.

This clonotype was observed a few times. The rearrangement links TRBV30 to TRBJ1-1; no clear D. This CDR3 is built from 13 residues. V lost 0 bases and J lost 4, with 9 bases in between. The germline CDR1 and CDR2 sequences are GTSNPN and SVGIG (reference sequence). CDR3 in amino acids: CAWSVWVGTEAFF. The CDR3 DNA reads as TGTGCCTGGAGTGTATGGGTGGGCACTGAAGCTTTCTTT.

This clonotype occurred once. A read error is possible here, since a much larger clone lies one base away. The rearrangement links TRBV6-6 to TRBJ2-5; D could derive from TRBD1 or TRBD2 (7 bases each). From germline, CDR1 is MNHNY and CDR2 SVGAGI (reference sequence). CDR3 length: 15 amino acids. Here the CDR3 reads CASSPRTGDGRAQHF. CDR3 sequence (DNA): TGTGCCAGCAGTCCGCGGACAGGTGATGGGAGGGCCCAGCACTTC.

The chain employs TRBV20-1 and TRBJ2-7; possibly TRBD2 for D (5 bases). Germline lookup yields CDR1 DFQATT and CDR2 SNEGSKA (reference sequence). This CDR3 contains 15 residues. V dropped 0 bases and J dropped 4 bases, with 16 bases sitting between them. The DNA of the CDR3 is TGCAGTGCTAGAGACGGACTGTCTGGCGGGTACGAGCAGTACTTC. Amino acids: CSARDGLSGGYEQYF.

This clonotype was found many times. The V and J genes are TRBV29-1 and TRBJ2-5; no definite D call. The V end lost 3 bases, the J end lost 1 base, and 15 bases lay between the germline ends. The germline gives CDR1 SQVTM, CDR2 ANQGSEA. The CDR3 runs 15 residues. This chain's CDR3 is CSVEGTRRSQETQYF. The CDR3 nucleotides read TGCAGCGTTGAGGGTACGCGCAGAAGCCAAGAGACCCAGTACTTC. The full variable domain, rest sourced from reference TRBV29-1 and TRBJ2-5, is SAVISQKPSRDICQRGTSLTIQCQVDSQVTMMFWYRQQPGQSLTLIATANQGSEATYESGFVIDKFPISRPNLTFSTLTVSNMSPEDSSIYLCSVEGTRRSQETQYFGPGTRLLVL.

The chain recombines TRBV13 with TRBJ2-2, with 12 bases fitting TRBD2. CDR1 is PRHDT and CDR2 is FYEKMQ in the germline V gene (reference sequence). The CDR3 sequence is 17 residues long. V shed 3 bases, J shed 5 bases, and the junction held 7 bases outside the gene matches. CDR3 region: CASSFPSGGARTGELFF. The CDR3 DNA reads as TGTGCCAGCAGCTTCCCTAGCGGGGGGGCCCGGACCGGGGAGCTGTTTTTT.

Many counts were recorded for this clonotype. The chain is built from TRBV6-1 and TRBJ2-3; 7 bases agree with TRBD1. The ends lost 3 bases at V and 5 bases at J; junction bases unmatched: 11. CDR3 length: 16 residues. Germline V gene data show CDR1 as MNHNS and CDR2 as SASEGT. The CDR3 sequence is CASSDITGVREDTQYF. Written as DNA, the CDR3 is TGTGCCAGCAGTGATATTACAGGGGTTCGTGAAGATACGCAGTATTTT.